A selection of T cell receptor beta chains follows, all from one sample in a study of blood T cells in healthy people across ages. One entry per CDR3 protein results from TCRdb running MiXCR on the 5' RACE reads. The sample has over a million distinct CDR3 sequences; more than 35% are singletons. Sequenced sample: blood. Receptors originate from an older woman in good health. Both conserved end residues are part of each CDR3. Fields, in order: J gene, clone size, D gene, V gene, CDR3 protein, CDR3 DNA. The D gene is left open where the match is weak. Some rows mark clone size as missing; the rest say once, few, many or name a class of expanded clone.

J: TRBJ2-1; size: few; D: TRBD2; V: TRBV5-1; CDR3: CASSAWTSGRYSYNEQFF; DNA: TGCGCCAGCAGCGCCTGGACTAGCGGGAGGTACTCCTACAATGAGCAGTTCTTC
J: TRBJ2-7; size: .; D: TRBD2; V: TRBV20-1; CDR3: CSARQRETYEQYF; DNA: TGCAGTGCTAGACAGCGGGAAACCTACGAGCAGTACTTC
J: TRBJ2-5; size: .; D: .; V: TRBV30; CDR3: CAWSVGRGGARETQYF; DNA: TGTGCCTGGAGTGTCGGGCGTGGGGGGGCCCGGGAGACCCAGTACTTC
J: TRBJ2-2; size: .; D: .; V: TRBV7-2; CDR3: CASSHGGSGELFF; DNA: TGTGCCAGCTCGCATGGGGGGTCCGGGGAGCTGTTTTTT
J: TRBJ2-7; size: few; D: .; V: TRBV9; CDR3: CASSVGGGSLYEQYF; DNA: TGTGCCAGCAGCGTAGGCGGGGGCTCCCTGTACGAGCAGTACTTC
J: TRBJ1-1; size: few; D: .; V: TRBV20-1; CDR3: CSASARGPGQMNTEAFF; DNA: TGCAGTGCTAGCGCTAGGGGCCCGGGACAAATGAACACTGAAGCTTTCTTT
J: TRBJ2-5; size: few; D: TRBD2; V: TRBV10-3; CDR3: CAIRPGGTEETQYF; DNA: TGTGCCATCAGGCCCGGGGGGACGGAAGAGACCCAGTACTTC
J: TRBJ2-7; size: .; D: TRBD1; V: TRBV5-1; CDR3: CASSYSTRGRGLSYEQYF; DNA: TGCGCCAGCAGCTACTCAACGCGGGGCAGGGGGCTCTCCTACGAGCAGTACTTC
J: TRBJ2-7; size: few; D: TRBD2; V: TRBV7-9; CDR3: CASSPTRPSGYYEQYF; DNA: TGTGCCAGCAGCCCCACTCGGCCTAGCGGTTACTACGAGCAGTACTTC
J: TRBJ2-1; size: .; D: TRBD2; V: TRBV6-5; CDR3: CASSYRGGDTGNEQFF; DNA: TGTGCCAGCAGTTATCGGGGAGGGGATACGGGCAATGAGCAGTTCTTC
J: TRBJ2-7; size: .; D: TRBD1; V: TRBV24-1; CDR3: CATSETGSSYEQYF; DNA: TGTGCCACCAGTGAGACAGGGAGCTCCTACGAGCAGTACTTC
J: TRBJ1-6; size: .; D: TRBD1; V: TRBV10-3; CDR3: CATKQGDNSPLHF; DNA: TGTGCCACCAAGCAGGGGGATAATTCACCCCTCCACTTT
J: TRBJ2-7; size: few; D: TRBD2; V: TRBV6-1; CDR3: CASSEALRAGGSYEQYF; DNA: TGTGCCAGCAGTGAAGCGCTTCGGGCGGGGGGATCCTACGAGCAGTACTTC
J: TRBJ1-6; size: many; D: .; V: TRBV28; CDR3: CASSSDRFNSPLHF; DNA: TGTGCCAGCAGTTCAGACAGGTTCAATTCACCCCTCCACTTT
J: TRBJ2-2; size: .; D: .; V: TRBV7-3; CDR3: CASSLQGSGELFF; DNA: TGTGCCAGCAGCTTACAGGGTTCCGGGGAGCTGTTTTTT
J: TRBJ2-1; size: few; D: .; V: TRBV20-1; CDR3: CSASEIKEVNEQFF; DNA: TGCAGTGCTAGCGAAATAAAGGAAGTCAACGAGCAGTTCTTC
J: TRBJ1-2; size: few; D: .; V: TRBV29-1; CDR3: CSVEGDRFMYGYTF; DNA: TGCAGCGTTGAAGGCGACAGGTTTATGTATGGCTACACCTTC
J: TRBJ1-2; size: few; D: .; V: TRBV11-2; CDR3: CASSTIGGYYGYTF; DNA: TGTGCCAGCAGCACCATAGGGGGTTACTATGGCTACACCTTC
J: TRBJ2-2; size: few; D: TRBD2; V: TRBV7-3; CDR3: CASSLGGTSSPGELFF; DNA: TGTGCCAGCAGCTTGGGAGGGACTAGCTCGCCCGGGGAGCTGTTTTTT
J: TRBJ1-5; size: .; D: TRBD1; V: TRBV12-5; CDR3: CASETGWNQPQHF; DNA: TGTGCTAGTGAGACAGGGTGGAATCAGCCCCAGCATTTT
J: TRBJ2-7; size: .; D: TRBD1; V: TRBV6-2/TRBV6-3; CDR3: CASSWTGVYEQYF; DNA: TGTGCCAGCAGCTGGACAGGGGTGTACGAGCAGTACTTC
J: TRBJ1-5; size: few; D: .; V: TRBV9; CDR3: CASSGSGNQPQHF; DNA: TGTGCCAGCAGCGGATCCGGGAATCAGCCCCAGCATTTT
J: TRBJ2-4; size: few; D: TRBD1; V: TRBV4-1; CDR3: CASRGQGGKNIQYF; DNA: TGCGCCAGCAGGGGACAGGGCGGCAAAAACATTCAGTACTTC
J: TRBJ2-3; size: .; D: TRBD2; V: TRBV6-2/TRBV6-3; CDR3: CASSYPGLAGGSTDTQYF; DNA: TGTGCCAGCAGTTACCCGGGACTAGCGGGAGGTAGCACAGATACGCAGTATTTT
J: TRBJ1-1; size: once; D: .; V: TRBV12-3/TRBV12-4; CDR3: CASSYRQKIMNTEAFF; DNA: TGTGCCAGCAGTTACCGACAGAAAATAATGAACACTGAAGCTTTCTTT
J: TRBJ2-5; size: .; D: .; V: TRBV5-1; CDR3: CASSDLTLGETQYF; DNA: TGCGCCAGCAGCGACCTGACCTTGGGGGAGACCCAGTACTTC
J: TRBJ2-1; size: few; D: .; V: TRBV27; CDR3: CASRGGGGDYNEQFF; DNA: TGTGCCTCAAGGGGAGGGGGCGGGGACTACAATGAGCAGTTCTTC
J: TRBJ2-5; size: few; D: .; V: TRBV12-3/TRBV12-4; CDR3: CASSLGLIDEQYF; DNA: TGTGCCAGCAGTTTAGGTCTGATAGATGAGCAGTACTTC
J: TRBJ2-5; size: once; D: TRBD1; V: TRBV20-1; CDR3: CSARPKGQGVLETQYF; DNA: TGCAGTGCTAGGCCCAAGGGACAGGGGGTCTTAGAGACCCAGTACTTC
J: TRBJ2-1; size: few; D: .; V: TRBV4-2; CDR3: CASSVTRAYNEQFF; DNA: TGTGCCAGCAGCGTCACACGCGCCTACAATGAGCAGTTCTTC
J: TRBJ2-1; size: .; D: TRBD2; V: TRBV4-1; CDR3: CASSQDMASGYNEQFF; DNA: TGCGCCAGCAGCCAAGATATGGCTAGCGGATACAATGAGCAGTTCTTC
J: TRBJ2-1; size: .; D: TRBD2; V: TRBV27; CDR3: CASSAKAGLAGTNEQFF; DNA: TGTGCCAGCAGTGCAAAGGCGGGACTAGCGGGGACGAATGAGCAGTTCTTC
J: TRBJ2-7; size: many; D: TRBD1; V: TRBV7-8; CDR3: CASSARTGVAYEQYF; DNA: TGTGCCAGCAGCGCTAGGACAGGGGTAGCCTACGAGCAGTACTTC
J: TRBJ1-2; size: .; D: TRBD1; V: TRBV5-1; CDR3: CASSFRDRVDGYTF; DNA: TGCGCCAGCAGCTTCCGGGACAGGGTCGATGGCTACACCTTC
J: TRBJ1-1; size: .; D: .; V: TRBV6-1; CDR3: CASSVTLDTEAFF; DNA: TGTGCCAGCAGTGTTACATTGGACACTGAAGCTTTCTTT
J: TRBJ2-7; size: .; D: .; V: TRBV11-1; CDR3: CASSLDLDEQYF; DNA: TGTGCCAGCAGCTTAGACCTCGACGAGCAGTACTTC
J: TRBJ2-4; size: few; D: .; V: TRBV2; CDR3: CASSGGVGTSKNIQYF; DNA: TGTGCCAGCAGTGGGGGCGTTGGGACATCCAAAAACATTCAGTACTTC
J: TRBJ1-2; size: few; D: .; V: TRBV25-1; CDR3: CASSESWAVFYNGGYTF; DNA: TGTGCCAGCAGTGAATCGTGGGCGGTCTTTTATAATGGTGGCTACACCTTC
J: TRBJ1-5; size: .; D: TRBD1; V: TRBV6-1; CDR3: CASGTGFNQPQHF; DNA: TGTGCCAGCGGGACAGGCTTCAATCAGCCCCAGCATTTT
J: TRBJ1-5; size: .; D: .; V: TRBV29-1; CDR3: CSGSEGGNQPQHF; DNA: TGCAGCGGTAGTGAAGGGGGCAATCAGCCCCAGCATTTT
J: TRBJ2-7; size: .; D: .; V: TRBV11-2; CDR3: CASRLRSVSWEQYF; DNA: TGTGCCAGCAGGCTGAGGTCAGTTTCATGGGAGCAGTACTTC
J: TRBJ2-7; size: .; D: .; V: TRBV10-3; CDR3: CAISEAGTPSYEQYF; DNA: TGTGCCATCAGTGAGGCCGGGACACCCTCCTACGAGCAGTACTTC
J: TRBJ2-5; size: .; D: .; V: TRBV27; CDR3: CASSPRPSSGETQYF; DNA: TGTGCCAGCAGTCCGAGACCGTCGAGCGGTGAGACCCAGTACTTC
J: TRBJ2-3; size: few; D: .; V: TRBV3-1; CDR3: CASSHSKASGTSTDTQYF; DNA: TGTGCCAGCAGCCACAGCAAGGCCTCGGGTACTAGCACAGATACGCAGTATTTT
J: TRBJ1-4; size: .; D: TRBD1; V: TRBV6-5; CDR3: CASSARTGWDEKLFF; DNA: TGTGCCAGCAGTGCTCGGACAGGGTGGGATGAAAAACTGTTTTTT
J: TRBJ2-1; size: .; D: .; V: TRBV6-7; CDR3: CASSYCRGNEQFF; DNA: TGTGCCAGCAGTTACTGCAGGGGCAATGAGCAGTTCTTC
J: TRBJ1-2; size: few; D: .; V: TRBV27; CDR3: CASRGPVGGYTF; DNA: TGTGCCAGCAGGGGGCCGGTCGGCGGCTACACCTTC
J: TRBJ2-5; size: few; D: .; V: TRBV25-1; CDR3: CASSEGGPEETQYF; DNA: TGTGCCAGCAGTGAGGGGGGGCCAGAAGAGACCCAGTACTTC
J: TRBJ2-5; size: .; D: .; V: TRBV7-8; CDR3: CASSLRQDIQETQYF; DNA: TGTGCCAGCAGCTTAAGACAGGACATCCAAGAGACCCAGTACTTC
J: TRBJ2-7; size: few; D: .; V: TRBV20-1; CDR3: CSFRDGYEQYF; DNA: TGCAGTTTCCGGGATGGCTACGAGCAGTACTTC
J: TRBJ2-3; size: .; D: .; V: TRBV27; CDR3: CASSFRPGEAESTDTQYF; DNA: TGTGCCAGCAGTTTCCGACCGGGAGAAGCGGAGAGCACAGATACGCAGTATTTT
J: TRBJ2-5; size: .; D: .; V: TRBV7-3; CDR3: CASSQEAGETQYF; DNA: TGTGCCAGCAGCCAGGAGGCGGGGGAGACCCAGTACTTC
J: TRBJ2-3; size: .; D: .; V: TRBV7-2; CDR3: CASSLGGSTDMQYF; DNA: TGTGCCAGCAGCTTAGGGGGGTCCACAGATATGCAGTATTTT